These T cell receptor beta chains were read from a single sample in a study of shared clonotypes between healthy human individuals. Repertoires were generated with immunoSEQ multiplex PCR, while TCRdb's copy carries only in-frame clones and drops some. Among around 2.5 million clones listed, over 85% were seen once. The source material was naive CD4+ T cells from PBMCs. The receptors originated from a young man in good health. Some clones in this sample may be carry-over from other donors' samples. Both conserved end residues are part of each CDR3. D genes are given only for firm matches. The size entry is marked missing in some rows and otherwise reads once, few, many or a size class.

TRBV7-9	TRBD1	TRBJ2-6	NA	TGTGCCAGCAGCGCTGGGTATCACAGGGGGGCTGGGGCCAACGTCCTGACTTTC	CASSAGYHRGAGANVLTF
TRBV9	NA	TRBJ2-5	NA	TGTGCCAGCAGCGCTCACAAGGGGGATCCGGACCAAGAGACCCAGTACTTC	CASSAHKGDPDQETQYF
TRBV28	NA	TRBJ2-7	NA	TGTGCCAGCAGCCCTGGACGGGACTACGAGCAGTACTTC	CASSPGRDYEQYF
TRBV10-1	NA	TRBJ2-1	NA	TGCGCCAGCAGTGAGAGGGGCCCACGGGGGAGGAGCGAGCAGTTCTTC	CASSERGPRGRSEQFF
TRBV28	NA	TRBJ2-2	NA	TGTGCCAGCCGTCCGAACACCGGGGAGCTGTTTTTT	CASRPNTGELFF
TRBV9	TRBD2	TRBJ2-3	NA	TGTGCCAGCAGCGACCCGGGACTAGCGGGAGCCGATACGCAGTATTTT	CASSDPGLAGADTQYF
TRBV7-8	NA	TRBJ2-7	NA	TGTGCCAGCAGCTCGTCCCGCCGACAAGTCGGATACGAGCAGTACTTC	CASSSSRRQVGYEQYF
TRBV6-1	TRBD2	TRBJ2-7	NA	TGTGCCAGCAGGTCGGGGGGTAGCTCCTACGAGCAGTACTTC	CASRSGGSSYEQYF
TRBV5-1	TRBD2	TRBJ2-1	NA	TGCGCCAGCAGCTTGGTTAGCGGGGCGTACAATGAGCAGTTCTTC	CASSLVSGAYNEQFF
TRBV9	TRBD1	TRBJ2-1	NA	TGTGCCAGCAGCGCCCGGGACAGGGGGCAAAATGAGCAGTTCTTC	CASSARDRGQNEQFF
TRBV5-5	TRBD1	TRBJ1-3	NA	TGTGCCAGCAGCTTGGAACAGGGGAATGGAAACACCATATATTTT	CASSLEQGNGNTIYF
TRBV28	TRBD2	TRBJ2-7	NA	TGTGCCAGCCTAGTCGGAGGACTAGCGGGAGTAAGCGAGCAGTACTTC	CASLVGGLAGVSEQYF
TRBV14	NA	TRBJ2-3	NA	TGTGCCAGCAGCCAAGATTTAGAGACGGCGCAGTATTTT	CASSQDLETAQYF
TRBV5-6	NA	TRBJ2-3	NA	NA	CASSTSGARDTQYF
TRBV6-6	NA	TRBJ1-1	NA	TGTGCCAGCAGTTACCGGCCCGCTGGTGGGGACACTGAAGCTTTCTTT	CASSYRPAGGDTEAFF
TRBV5-8	TRBD2	TRBJ2-2	once	TGTGCCAGCAGCCCCGGGGGGAGCGCCTGGGACACCGGGGAGCTGTTTTTT	CASSPGGSAWDTGELFF
TRBV27	NA	TRBJ2-3	NA	TGTGCCAGCAGTTTACTAGCAACAGATACGCAGTATTTT	CASSLLATDTQYF
TRBV9	NA	TRBJ2-3	once	TGTGCCAGCAGCTTCCGACAGGACCCAGATACGCAGTATTTT	CASSFRQDPDTQYF
TRBV28	NA	TRBJ1-5	NA	TGTGCCAGCAGTTTAATTGAGTGGACACTTGGCAATCAGCCCCAGCATTTT	CASSLIEWTLGNQPQHF
TRBV5-1	TRBD2	TRBJ2-3	NA	TGCGCCAGCAGCCAAAAGGGACTAGCGGGGATGACAGATACGCAGTATTTT	CASSQKGLAGMTDTQYF
TRBV30	TRBD2	TRBJ2-1	NA	TGTGCCTCCCGGACTAGCGGGTCTTACAATGAGCAGTTCTTC	CASRTSGSYNEQFF
TRBV9	TRBD2	TRBJ2-2	NA	TGTGCCAGCAGCCCAGGACTAGCGGGAGGGCGCGAGCTGTTTTTT	CASSPGLAGGRELFF
TRBV12-5	TRBD1	TRBJ2-5	few	TGTGCTAGTGGTCAGGGGGAAGAGACCCAGTACTTC	CASGQGEETQYF
TRBV5-1	TRBD2	TRBJ2-2	NA	TGCGCCAGCAGCCCCGGGACTAGCGGGGGCACCGGGGAGCTGTTTTTT	CASSPGTSGGTGELFF
TRBV28	NA	TRBJ1-1	NA	TGTGCCAGCAGACGGCTAATAACGGGCTGGACTGAAGCTTTCTTT	CASRRLITGWTEAFF
TRBV6-4	NA	TRBJ2-5	NA	TGTGCCAGCGGGGCCAGGGGTAAAGAGACCCAGTACTTC	CASGARGKETQYF
TRBV9	TRBD2	TRBJ2-1	once	TGTGCCAGCAGCCCCGGGGGGGTAAATGAGCAGTTCTTC	CASSPGGVNEQFF
TRBV4-3	TRBD1	TRBJ1-1	NA	TGCGCCAGCAGCCTCGAGCTCCAGGGGGGCACTGAAGCTTTCTTT	CASSLELQGGTEAFF
TRBV5-5	TRBD1	TRBJ1-5	NA	TGTGCCAGCAGCCCGACGGGCAGGGGGATCAATCAGCCCCAGCATTTT	CASSPTGRGINQPQHF
TRBV19	TRBD2	TRBJ2-7	NA	TGTGCCAGTAGTAAGGGGCGGGAGAGGTCCTACGAGCAGTACTTC	CASSKGRERSYEQYF
TRBV11-2	TRBD2	TRBJ2-2	NA	TGTGCCAGCAGCTTATACTTTCGCGGGAGGGCCGTAACCGGGGAGCTGTTTTTT	CASSLYFRGRAVTGELFF
TRBV7-2	NA	TRBJ2-3	NA	TGTGCCAGCAGCTTAGACACAGGCACAGATACGCAGTATTTT	CASSLDTGTDTQYF
TRBV7-3	NA	TRBJ2-3	NA	TGTGCCAGCAGCTTAACTCCAGATACGCAGTATTTT	CASSLTPDTQYF
TRBV28	NA	TRBJ1-2	NA	TGTGCCAGCAGTTTCGTTGGGTACTATGGCTACACCTTC	CASSFVGYYGYTF
TRBV28	NA	TRBJ1-1	NA	TGTGCCAGCAGTGGGCAGATCGACTGGGCTTTCTTT	CASSGQIDWAFF
TRBV28	TRBD1	TRBJ1-2	NA	TGTGCCAGCAGTTCGATACGGACAGGTCGGCTACGAAACTATGGCTACACCTTC	CASSSIRTGRLRNYGYTF
TRBV7-3	TRBD1	TRBJ2-1	once	TGTGCCAGCAGCTCCGACAGGGGGATCTACAATGAGCAGTTCTTC	CASSSDRGIYNEQFF
TRBV7-2	TRBD1	TRBJ2-3	NA	TGTGCCAGCAGTTCCCGACAGGGGTGGACAGATACGCAGTATTTT	CASSSRQGWTDTQYF
TRBV6-6	TRBD1	TRBJ2-7	NA	TGTGCCAGCAGTCTGGGACAGGGTGACTACGAGCAGTACTTC	CASSLGQGDYEQYF
TRBV5-1	NA	TRBJ2-1	once	TGCGCCAGCAGCCTCCCCTTGGGGGAGCAGTTCTTC	CASSLPLGEQFF
TRBV5-1	NA	TRBJ2-5	NA	TGCGCCAGCAGCTTGGTCGGGCTATTGCAAGAGACCCAGTACTTC	CASSLVGLLQETQYF
TRBV2	TRBD1	TRBJ1-4	NA	TGTGCCAGCAATCCACCGGGACAGGGAGGTGAAAAACTGTTTTTT	CASNPPGQGGEKLFF
TRBV9	NA	TRBJ2-2	NA	TGTGCCAGCAGCGCCGGGATCGCGAACACCGGGGAGCTGTTTTTT	CASSAGIANTGELFF
TRBV9	NA	TRBJ1-1	NA	TGTGCCAGCAGCGTTTCAGGGGCGAACACTGAAGCTTTCTTT	CASSVSGANTEAFF
TRBV18	NA	TRBJ1-5	NA	TGTGCCAGCTCACGGCCCGGGACGGGAAATCAGCCCCAGCATTTT	CASSRPGTGNQPQHF
TRBV7-8	NA	TRBJ1-5	NA	TGTGCCAGCAGCTTAGGGACGGGGGGGGATCAGCCCCAGCATTTT	CASSLGTGGDQPQHF